This entry lists 17 T cell receptor beta chains sequenced from one sample in a study of blood T cells in healthy people across ages. Primers used in a second PCR of roughly 6 to 12 cycles were a sample-barcoded 5' primer and a J-beta primer mix. TCRdb called the 5' RACE reads again in MiXCR, with one record for every CDR3 protein. The sample consists of hundreds of thousands of distinct CDR3 sequences, over 45% of them appearing once. Sequencing was done on a sample of blood. These TCRs come from a man in his sixties in good health.

This clonotype showed up just a few times. V usage is TRBV24-1 and J usage is TRBJ2-6; TRBD1 might be the D (6 bases). Deletions cut 4 bases from V and 1 base from J, with 13 bases between. CDR1 is KGHDR and CDR2 is SFDVKD in the germline V gene. The CDR3 runs to 17 residues. The CDR3 reads CATSESDRRSGANVLTF. CDR3 coding DNA: TGTGCCACCAGTGAGTCTGACAGGAGGTCTGGGGCCAACGTCCTGACTTTC.

With regard to this clonotype: A much larger clone lies a single base off, so this may be a read error. The chain employs TRBV7-8 and TRBJ2-7; TRBD1 aligns across 8 bases. The CDR3 is 13 amino acids. Trimming took 5 bases from V and 3 from J; bases not matched to a gene: 3. Germline lookup yields CDR1 SGHVS and CDR2 FQNEAQ. DNA of the CDR3: TGTGCCAGCAGCGTAACAGGGGGCTACGAGCAGTACTTC. Its protein product is CASSVTGGYEQYF.

Comment on this clonotype: A much larger clonotype is one base distant, so this may be a read error. The chain couples TRBV29-1 to TRBJ2-5; 10 positions match TRBD2. V lost 6 bases and J lost 5; bases outside the gene matches: 9. CDR1 and CDR2 (germline): SQVTM, ANQGSEA. CDR3 length: 14 residues. CDR3 nucleotide sequence: TGCAGCGTCTCTAGCGGGAGTGGGCATGAGACCCAGTACTTC. As protein: CSVSSGSGHETQYF.

This clonotype has ten or more counts. V gene TRBV29-1 combines with J gene TRBJ2-1; the D gene is possibly TRBD1 (6 bases). Between the trimmed V and J ends, which lost 3 bases and 7 bases, there was a span of 13 bases. There are 13 residues in the CDR3. Germline V gene sequence: CDR1 SQVTM, CDR2 ANQGSEA. CDR3 sequence reads: CSVDTGTRNEQFF. Here the CDR3 DNA reads TGCAGCGTTGATACCGGGACAAGGAATGAGCAGTTCTTC.

This clonotype has a single count. The V gene is TRBV3-1, the J gene TRBJ2-3, with no clear D. The V and J ends lost 2 bases and 2 bases respectively, with 8 bases between them. CDR3 length: 14 residues. The germline gives CDR1 LGHDT, CDR2 YNNKEL (reference sequence). In DNA, the CDR3 is TGTGCCAGCAGCCAATACGCGGCCACAGATACGCAGTATTTT. Translated: CASSQYAATDTQYF.

This clonotype was counted once. V usage is TRBV5-6 and J usage is TRBJ2-1, with 8 bases aligning to TRBD2. Unmatched junction bases numbered 3, after V lost 4 bases and J lost 9 bases. The germline V gene has CDR1 SGHDT and CDR2 YYEEEE. CDR3 size: 12 residues. Written as DNA, the CDR3 is TGTGCCAGCAGCGTAGCGGGAATTGAGCAGTTCTTC. Amino acid sequence: CASSVAGIEQFF.

The rearrangement joins TRBV6-1 to TRBJ2-4; 8 positions match TRBD2. The J call is doubtful: the DNA matches TRBJ2-7 better. Per the germline V gene, CDR1 is MNHNS and CDR2 is SASEGT. This CDR3 has 15 amino acids. CDR3 coding DNA: TGTGCCAGCAGTGAAGTGAGCGGGGGAGGCTCCGAGCAGTACTTC. It is translated as CASSEVSGGGSEQYF.

This clonotype was observed a few times. CDR3 in DNA: TGTGCCAGCCGCACCGGGACAGGGGGTGGTACGCAGTATTTT. Protein sequence: CASRTGTGGGTQYF. The chain uses TRBV11-2 and TRBJ2-3, with TRBD1 matching over 11 bases. V lost 8 bases, J lost 8 bases, and 9 bases stayed unmatched. This CDR3 is 14 amino acids long. CDR1 and CDR2 (germline): SGHAT, FQNNGV.

V gene TRBV11-3 combines with J gene TRBJ2-1; maybe TRBD2 (6 bases). Germline values: CDR1 SGHNT, CDR2 YENEEA. The CDR3 is 15 residues long. V was cut by 6 bases and J by 9 bases, with 21 bases left in between. CDR3 loop: CASRPSGGSETEQFF. CDR3 in DNA: TGTGCCAGCAGACCCTCTGGGGGGAGTGAGACTGAGCAGTTCTTC.

This clonotype has more than one count but fewer than ten. The chain employs TRBV29-1 and TRBJ2-3; a weak D match, TRBD2 (6 bases). Germline CDR1 is SQVTM and CDR2 is ANQGSEA. V dropped 3 bases and J dropped 4 bases, with 14 bases sitting between them. This CDR3 is 14 amino acids long. CDR3 bases: TGCAGCGTTGATCAAGGGTGGGGGGCAGATACGCAGTATTTT. Amino acids: CSVDQGWGADTQYF.

This clonotype was recorded a few times. The chain is built from TRBV7-2 and TRBJ2-1; 8 bases fit TRBD2. V shed 5 bases, J shed 6 bases, and the junction held 12 bases outside the gene matches. CDR3 size: 16 residues. Germline CDR1 SGHTA, CDR2 FQGNSA. This CDR3 is CASSLPSAGGSNEQFF. The CDR3 DNA reads TGTGCCAGCAGCCTCCCTTCGGCGGGGGGAAGCAATGAGCAGTTCTTC.

V is TRBV7-3 and J is TRBJ1-2; 7 bases map to TRBD1. This CDR3 is built from 15 residues. Germline loops: CDR1 SGHTA, CDR2 FQGTGA. Trimming took 5 bases from V and 2 from J; bases not matched to a gene: 8. In DNA, the CDR3 is TGTGCCAGCAGCCCAACCCGGGACAGAAACTATGGCTACACCTTC. This translates into CASSPTRDRNYGYTF.

The DNA of the CDR3 is TGCGCCAGCAGCTTCAGGCAGGGTAAATACAATGAGCAGTACTTC. This sequence encodes CASSFRQGKYNEQYF. The rearrangement links TRBV5-1 to TRBJ2-5, with D perhaps matching TRBD1 (5 bases). Trimming removed 2 bases from V and 11 bases from J, with 22 bases in between. The CDR3 is 15 residues long. Germline V gene lookup returns CDR1 SGHRS and CDR2 YFSETQ.

This chain links TRBV5-6 with TRBJ1-2; D possibly corresponds to TRBD1 (5 bases). The V end lost 4 bases, the J end lost 1 base, and 20 bases lay between the germline ends. The CDR3 extends over 17 amino acids. From germline, CDR1 is SGHDT and CDR2 YYEEEE. The CDR3 loop is CASSSDRGAKGNYGYTF. CDR3 coding DNA: TGTGCCAGCAGCAGTGACCGGGGCGCTAAGGGTAACTATGGCTACACCTTC.

The chain recombines TRBV2 with TRBJ2-7; 7 bases line up with TRBD1. The end of the DNA fits TRBJ2-5 better, so the J call may be wrong. Germline CDR1 is SNHLY and CDR2 is FYNNEI. This CDR3 region has 14 residues. CDR3 sequence: CASSFDRARETQYF. CDR3 sequence (DNA): TGTGCCAGCAGCTTTGACAGGGCGAGGGAGACCCAGTACTTC.

The CDR3 DNA reads TGCAGTGCGCTCGAGACTAGCCCCGAGCCCTACAATGAGCAGTTCTTC. Encoded protein: CSALETSPEPYNEQFF. The rearrangement links TRBV20-1 to TRBJ2-1; 7 bases match TRBD2. Germline-derived CDR1 and CDR2 are DFQATT and SNEGSKA (reference sequence). This CDR3 is built from 16 residues. V lost 6 bases, J lost 2 bases, and 13 bases stayed unmatched.

The sample holds a few counts of this clonotype. One end of the junction fails to match germline, which may point to a read error. The V gene is TRBV7-2, the J gene TRBJ2-3; D possibly corresponds to TRBD2 (7 bases). Germline CDR1 and CDR2: SGHTA and FQGNSA. The CDR3 has 15 residues. Here the CDR3 reads CASSQGGVGTYTQYF. The DNA for the CDR3 is TGTGCCAGCAGCCAAGGGGGGGTAGGCACATATACGCAGTATTTT.